This is a list of T cell receptor beta chains from one sample in a study of cytomegalovirus exposure and HLA in healthy donors. TCRdb's copy holds only in-frame clones and misses some; the assay was immunoSEQ multiplex PCR. The sample holds approximately 100,000 clones, just under 80% seen once. Sequencing was carried out using PBMCs. The receptors derive from a woman in her forties in good health and CMV-seropositive. Both conserved end residues are part of each CDR3. A D gene is named only where the DNA matches it firmly. Clone size appears in some rows only: once, few, many, or a class for an expanded clone.

V: TRBV7-9
size: .
D: .
J: TRBJ2-7
CDR3: CASSLEARLPYEQYF
DNA: TGTGCCAGCAGCTTAGAGGCGCGGCTTCCCTACGAGCAGTACTTC

V: TRBV6-5
size: few
D: .
J: TRBJ2-7
CDR3: CASSLGTANLYEQYF
DNA: TGTGCCAGCAGCCTTGGTACAGCAAATCTCTACGAGCAGTACTTC

V: TRBV18
size: .
D: .
J: TRBJ1-1
CDR3: CASSPPQGKGMNTEAFF
DNA: TGTGCCAGCTCACCCCCCCAGGGGAAGGGCATGAACACTGAAGCTTTCTTT

V: TRBV15
size: medium-sized
D: .
J: TRBJ2-7
CDR3: CATSRDGARSYEQYF
DNA: TGTGCCACCAGCAGAGACGGCGCGCGGTCCTACGAGCAGTACTTC

V: TRBV7-8
size: .
D: TRBD2
J: TRBJ2-2
CDR3: CASSLSGVNTGELFF
DNA: TGTGCCAGCAGCCTAAGCGGGGTGAACACCGGGGAGCTGTTTTTT

V: TRBV19
size: .
D: TRBD1
J: TRBJ1-4
CDR3: CASSLQGNNEKLFF
DNA: TGTGCCAGTAGTCTACAGGGGAATAATGAAAAACTGTTTTTT

V: TRBV6-5
size: .
D: .
J: TRBJ2-7
CDR3: CASSYDGAEQYF
DNA: TGTGCCAGCAGTTACGATGGGGCCGAGCAGTACTTC

V: TRBV7-8
size: .
D: .
J: TRBJ2-7
CDR3: CASSLLGGNSYEQYF
DNA: TGTGCCAGCAGCTTACTTGGCGGGAACTCCTACGAGCAGTACTTC

V: TRBV5-1
size: once
D: TRBD2
J: TRBJ2-3
CDR3: CASRSGSFEDTQYF
DNA: TGCGCCAGCAGGAGCGGGAGTTTTGAGGATACGCAGTATTTT

V: TRBV2
size: .
D: TRBD2
J: TRBJ2-5
CDR3: CASSRLAGKETQYF
DNA: TGTGCCAGCAGTCGGCTAGCGGGAAAAGAGACCCAGTACTTC

V: TRBV28
size: .
D: TRBD1
J: TRBJ1-3
CDR3: CASSKLQGEISGNTIYF
DNA: TGTGCCAGCAGTAAATTACAGGGGGAAATCTCTGGAAACACCATATATTTT

V: TRBV7-9
size: .
D: .
J: TRBJ1-1
CDR3: CASSLGGSGRGTEAFF
DNA: TGTGCCAGCAGCTTAGGAGGATCAGGGAGGGGGACTGAAGCTTTCTTT

V: TRBV5-6
size: .
D: TRBD1
J: TRBJ1-3
CDR3: CASSSLDRGLFSGNTIYF
DNA: TGTGCCAGCAGCTCCCTAGACAGGGGGTTGTTCTCTGGAAACACCATATATTTT

V: TRBV4-1
size: .
D: .
J: TRBJ2-6
CDR3: CASSQGRGRSGANVLTF
DNA: TGCGCCAGCAGCCAAGGGCGGGGCCGATCTGGGGCCAACGTCCTGACTTTC

V: TRBV9
size: .
D: .
J: TRBJ1-1
CDR3: CASSAQWGGGTEAFF
DNA: TGTGCCAGCAGCGCCCAGTGGGGGGGAGGCACTGAAGCTTTCTTT

V: TRBV18
size: .
D: .
J: TRBJ1-2
CDR3: CASSPPVQAGYGYTF
DNA: TGTGCCAGCTCACCACCGGTCCAGGCGGGGTATGGCTACACCTTC

V: TRBV9
size: .
D: TRBD1
J: TRBJ1-5
CDR3: CASSVGDSLYQPQHF
DNA: TGTGCCAGCAGCGTAGGGGACAGCCTTTATCAGCCCCAGCATTTT

V: TRBV5-1
size: .
D: .
J: TRBJ2-1
CDR3: CASSLAGEQFF
DNA: TGCGCCAGCAGCTTGGCCGGTGAGCAGTTCTTC

V: TRBV5-4
size: few
D: TRBD1
J: TRBJ2-3
CDR3: CASSRGQVSTDTQYF
DNA: TGTGCCAGCAGCAGGGGACAGGTGAGCACAGATACGCAGTATTTT

V: TRBV6-5
size: .
D: .
J: TRBJ2-5
CDR3: CATNRAQETQYF
DNA: TGTGCCACAAACAGGGCCCAAGAGACCCAGTACTTC

V: TRBV6-1
size: .
D: .
J: TRBJ1-2
CDR3: CARRTVYGYTF
DNA: TGTGCCAGGCGGACAGTCTATGGCTACACCTTC

V: TRBV27
size: .
D: TRBD2
J: TRBJ2-3
CDR3: CASSFLTSGGLRTQYF
DNA: TGTGCCAGCAGTTTCCTGACTAGCGGGGGACTGAGGACGCAGTATTTT

V: TRBV6-5
size: .
D: .
J: TRBJ1-5
CDR3: CASSYQGGNQPQHF
DNA: TGTGCCAGCAGTTATCAAGGGGGCAATCAGCCCCAGCATTTT

V: TRBV19
size: .
D: TRBD2
J: TRBJ2-5
CDR3: CASSPIGGVAETQYF
DNA: TGTGCCAGTTCCCCGATCGGGGGGGTCGCGGAGACCCAGTACTTC

V: TRBV7-9
size: .
D: .
J: TRBJ2-7
CDR3: CASSFTGSGEQYF
DNA: TGTGCCAGCAGCTTTACCGGTAGCGGCGAGCAGTACTTC

V: TRBV5-6
size: .
D: .
J: TRBJ2-7
CDR3: CASSLSVNEQYF
DNA: TGTGCCAGCAGCTTGTCGGTAAACGAGCAGTACTTC

V: TRBV19
size: .
D: .
J: TRBJ1-4
CDR3: CASSIVKVYGQSEKLFF
DNA: TGTGCCAGTAGTATAGTTAAGGTCTACGGACAATCTGAAAAACTGTTTTTT

V: TRBV2
size: .
D: TRBD1
J: TRBJ1-6
CDR3: CASSERSQGNSPLHF
DNA: TGTGCCAGCAGTGAAAGGTCACAGGGGAATTCACCCCTCCACTTT

V: TRBV30
size: .
D: .
J: TRBJ1-1
CDR3: CAWSGQLNTEAFF
DNA: TGTGCCTGGAGCGGACAGTTGAACACTGAAGCTTTCTTT

V: TRBV13
size: .
D: .
J: TRBJ2-3
CDR3: CASSLWLSNTQYF
DNA: TGTGCCAGCAGCTTATGGCTGTCGAACACGCAGTATTTT

V: TRBV6-5
size: .
D: .
J: TRBJ2-2
CDR3: CASSYYGQNTGELFF
DNA: TGTGCCAGCAGTTACTATGGACAGAACACCGGGGAGCTGTTTTTT

V: TRBV5-6
size: once
D: .
J: TRBJ2-7
CDR3: CASSLRGSSVEQYF
DNA: TGTGCCAGCAGCTTACGGGGGAGTAGTGTCGAGCAGTACTTC

V: TRBV2
size: .
D: TRBD2
J: TRBJ2-5
CDR3: CASSGLLREIQETQYF
DNA: TGTGCCAGCAGTGGGCTCTTGCGGGAGATACAAGAGACCCAGTACTTC